This T cell receptor (beta chain) stems from a study of blood T cell repertoires in COVID-19 (dated by TCRdb to 2019 to 2021). Context from the whole study: Samples covering the acute and convalescent phases of COVID-19 were provided by collaborators in the United States, Italy and Spain. The material from the prospective study consisted of cDNA or gDNA derived from T cells, B-cell-depleted T cells, or PBMCs. Subjects who had been exposed to COVID-19, were actively infected with it, or had recovered from it provided the deeply sampled blood TCRbeta repertoires that made up the dataset. The repertoires were made available in a free public database intended to serve as a resource for research on the immune response to SARS-CoV-2. Samples came from the ongoing ImmuneRACE study (first 160 participants) plus 1,254 subjects from 6 global collaborators. A de-identified subject ID, COVID-19 status, age in years and sex were almost always included in the sample metadata. Where available, HLA class I and class II types were obtained from metadata supplied by the sample provider rather than from assay-based typing. Overall study outcomes, separate from this receptor: Clinical and demographic metadata were provided uncurated, with the amount varying by source and participant.

TCRbeta CDR3 regions were amplified from genomic DNA by means of the immunoSEQ Assay, a bias-controlled multiplex PCR. On the authors' methods: The number of nucleated cells in each sample was estimated by amplification of reference gene primers within the assay. Sequence reads were collapsed and filtered to measure the absolute abundance of every unique TCRbeta CDR3 rearrangement. For each sample, productive Simpson clonality was calculated as the square root of Simpson's diversity index over productive rearrangements. Here the immuneACCESS table is served through TCRdb, limited to in-frame sequences with V and J called. Missing clones are a known gap in these copies; in checked studies unresolved V genes cover under half, and the rest lacks a known reason. Clone size and V and J calls were adopted from that table, with D and trimming inferred from the DNA. The sample profile shows about 170,000 clones; 86% of them were found once. Less than 3.5% of the sample lies in the top ten.

A note on this clone: It lacks a known antigen. No quality values exist for individual bases; no much larger clone is one base distant.

Whole blood was collected in K2EDTA tubes by collaborating institutions according to the institutions' own protocols. Collaborator samples were shipped for TCRbeta analysis as frozen whole blood, isolated PBMCs, or DNA extracted from either sample type. The sample taken for sequencing was peripheral blood. This receptor was taken from a man aged 65 to 85 with acute or convalescent COVID-19.

The nucleotide sequence is TGTGCCTGGTCGGAGGACTTGAACACTGAAGCTTTCTTT. It specifies CAWSEDLNTEAFF. Here the chain combines TRBV30 and TRBJ1-1, with the D gene uncertain. The germline V gene (reference sequence) supplies CDR1 GTSNPN and CDR2 SVGIG. The junction shows trimming of 5 bases on V and 0 bases on J, plus 10 bases between the germline ends. The CDR3, from cysteine to phenylalanine, totals 13 residues. The read is trimmed to its CDR3 DNA, 39 bases read in frame from base 1.